This TCR beta chain was recovered during a study of blood T cell repertoires in COVID-19. Using immunoSEQ multiplex PCR, the repertoire was profiled, and TCRdb retains in-frame clones only, with some absent. The table shows 90,000 to 100,000 clones, with roughly 85% occurring only once. This CDR3 contains 15 residues. CDR1 and CDR2 (germline): SGHVS, FQNEAQ. With 5 bases clipped from V and 3 bases from J, the junction kept 6 bases outside the gene matches. Source material: peripheral blood. The J gene is TRBJ2-7, the V gene TRBV7-8, with 11 bases identical to TRBD1. The origin of this receptor is an elderly man with acute or convalescent COVID-19. CDR3 in amino acids: CASSPTGTGGYEQYF. The CDR3 bases are TGTGCCAGCAGCCCGACCGGGACAGGGGGCTACGAGCAGTACTTC. The full variable domain, its missing parts supplied by reference TRBV7-8 and TRBJ2-7, is GAGVSQSPRYKVAKRGQDVALRCDPISGHVSLFWYQQALGQGPEFLTYFQNEAQLDKSGLPSDRFFAERPEGSVSTLKIQRTQQEDSAVYLCASSPTGTGGYEQYFGPGTRLTVT.